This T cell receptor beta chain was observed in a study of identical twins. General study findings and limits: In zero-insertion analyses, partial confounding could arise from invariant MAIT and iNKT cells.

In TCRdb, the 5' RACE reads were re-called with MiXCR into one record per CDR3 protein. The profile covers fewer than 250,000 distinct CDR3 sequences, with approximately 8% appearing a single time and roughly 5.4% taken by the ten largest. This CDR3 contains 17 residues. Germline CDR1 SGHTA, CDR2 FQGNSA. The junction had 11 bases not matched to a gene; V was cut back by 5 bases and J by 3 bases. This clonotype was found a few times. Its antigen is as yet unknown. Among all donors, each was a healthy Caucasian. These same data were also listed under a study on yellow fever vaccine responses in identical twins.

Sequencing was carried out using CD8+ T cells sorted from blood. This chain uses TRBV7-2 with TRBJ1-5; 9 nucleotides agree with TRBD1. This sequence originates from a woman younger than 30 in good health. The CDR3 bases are TGTGCCAGCAGCCGGACAGGGGTGGATATGGCCAATCAGCCCCAGCATTTT. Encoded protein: CASSRTGVDMANQPQHF.